One TCR beta chain is described in this entry. Its antigen is unknown. The study extracted blood RNA from unsorted whole blood and also extracted germline DNA. Preoperatively, peripheral blood was drawn, approximately 4 milliliters in total. The CDR3 is 15 residues long. V gave up 10 bases and J gave up 0 bases, with 15 bases separating them. The input was approximately 500 ng total RNA; TCR beta cDNA was made from it with a constant-region primer. TCR beta libraries came from three nested multiplex PCR rounds using slightly modified ARM-PCR. The opening two PCR rounds, around 9 cycles each, paired TRBV1-TRBV30 forward primers with a C-beta reverse primer. TCRdb processed the multiplex PCR reads anew with MiXCR; each CDR3 protein has one entry. The data contain 150,000 to 200,000 distinct CDR3 sequences, 50% to 75% of them seen just once; the ten biggest clones take up approximately 67%. This record belongs to a study of tumor-infiltrating lymphocytes in primary liver carcinoma. Study context: Patients of both sexes were 30 to 69 years old. Sample yields, roughly 3.5 to 7.13 million productive TCRbeta reads, were similar across the tissue types.

Findings and caveats of the study: In the absence of sorting, bulk samples left CD4+ and CD8+ repertoires uncompared.

This sequence joins TRBV12-3 or TRBV12-4 and TRBJ2-2; D ambiguous. The sequence derives from a man aged 40-49 years with primary liver carcinoma and hepatitis B virus infection. Sequencing was carried out using peripheral blood. This chain's CDR3 is CAINPGPSNTGELFF. The CDR3, as DNA: TGTGCCATCAACCCCGGGCCATCGAACACCGGGGAGCTGTTTTTT.